Presented here are 14 T cell receptor beta chains from one specimen sequenced in a study of graft-versus-host responses after intestinal transplantation. Their cognate antigens are unknown. The table came from immunoSEQ multiplex PCR; TCRdb's copy has only in-frame clones and leaves some out. This table has about 97,000 clones, around 90% appearing once. Specimen: unstimulated CD8+ T cells sorted from spleen or lymph node cells, collected before transplant. The source is a human donor who was the organ donor for an intestinal transplant.

V usage is TRBV13 and J usage is TRBJ2-2; the match to TRBD2 covers 9 bases. The CDR3 extends over 16 amino acids. In germline, CDR1 is PRHDT, CDR2 FYEKMQ (reference sequence). The junction had 9 bases not matched to a gene; V was cut back by 3 bases and J by 7 bases. CDR3 DNA: TGTGCCAGCAGCTTGTTTGGGACTAGCCCGCTCGGGGAGCTGTTTTTT. This translates into CASSLFGTSPLGELFF.

The chain uses TRBV7-6 and TRBJ2-7, with D maybe TRBD2 (7 bases). Between the trimmed V and J ends, which lost 1 base and 6 bases, there was a span of 13 bases. The CDR3 is 14 amino acids. CDR1 and CDR2 (germline): SGHVS, FNYEAQ. The CDR3 loop is CASSLVYREGEQYF. In nucleotides, the CDR3 is TGTGCCAGCAGCTTAGTGTACAGGGAGGGCGAGCAGTACTTC.

V is TRBV30 and J is TRBJ2-5; 8 positions agree with TRBD1. V dropped 2 bases and J dropped 5; count of bases not matched to a gene: 4. Per germline, CDR1 GTSNPN and CDR2 SVGIG (reference sequence). This CDR3 has 13 residues. For the CDR3, the DNA is TGTGCCTGGAGTACAGGGGGTGGGGAGACCCAGTACTTC. As protein: CAWSTGGGETQYF.

The chain is built from TRBV19 and TRBJ1-1; maybe TRBD1 (5 bases). The V end lost 8 bases, the J end lost 10 bases, and 20 bases lay between the germline ends. The germline V gene encodes CDR1 LNHDA and CDR2 SQIVND (reference sequence). The CDR3 is 13 residues long. The CDR3: CASVGPQGLAAFF. Written as DNA, the CDR3 is TGTGCCAGTGTCGGCCCTCAGGGCTTAGCAGCTTTCTTT.

The rearrangement joins TRBV5-8 to TRBJ2-7; 8 nucleotides align to TRBD2. The CDR3 spans 15 residues. Per the germline V gene, CDR1 is SGHTS and CDR2 is YDEGEE. The junction had 4 bases not matched to a gene; V was cut back by 0 bases and J by 2 bases. The CDR3 DNA reads TGTGCCAGCAGCTTGGATTTAGCGGGGACCTACGAGCAGTACTTC. Amino acids: CASSLDLAGTYEQYF.

This clone was counted a single time. The rearrangement uses TRBV27 and TRBJ1-5; tentative D call: TRBD1 (5 bases). Deletions cut 0 bases from V and 6 bases from J, with 15 bases between. CDR3 length: 16 amino acids. Germline CDR1 and CDR2: MNHEY and SMNVEV (reference sequence). In nucleotides, the CDR3 is TGTGCCAGCAGTTTATCTTACGGGGGGTTCGGTCAGCCCCAGCATTTT. Translation gives CASSLSYGGFGQPQHF.

The J gene is TRBJ2-7, the V gene TRBV29-1; the match to TRBD1 covers 7 bases. V lost 6 bases to trimming and J lost 4 bases; unmatched junction nucleotides: 9. The CDR3 is 13 amino acids. Germline loops: CDR1 SQVTM, CDR2 ANQGSEA. In DNA, the CDR3 is TGCAGCGTCGTTTCCGGGACAGTTTACGAGCAGTACTTC. This encodes CSVVSGTVYEQYF.

The rearrangement joins TRBV11-2 to TRBJ2-1; D is uncertain. This CDR3 has 19 residues. V was shortened by 4 bases and J by 1 base, with 23 bases between the two germline ends. Per germline, CDR1 SGHAT and CDR2 FQNNGV. The CDR3 loop reads CASSSTRLFISSSYNEQFF. CDR3 DNA sequence: TGTGCCAGCAGCTCGACCAGACTCTTTATTAGTTCATCCTACAATGAGCAGTTCTTC.

The chain employs TRBV10-2 and TRBJ2-7, with 7 bases aligning to TRBD1. The CDR3 has 13 amino acids. V trimming: 8 bases; J trimming: 1 base; junction bases outside the gene matches: 5. The germline CDR1 and CDR2 sequences are WSHSY and SAAADI. CDR3: CASGTDISYEQYF. For the CDR3, the DNA is TGCGCCAGCGGGACAGATATTTCCTACGAGCAGTACTTC.

This chain links TRBV2 with TRBJ2-5, with a tentative D call TRBD2 (6 bases). The last part of the DNA fits TRBJ2-7 better; the J call may be wrong. Germline V gene lookup returns CDR1 SNHLY and CDR2 FYNNEI. The CDR3 spans 14 residues. The CDR3 bases are TGTGCCAGCTTAACCGGGAGCATGGGGTACGAGCAGTACTTC. This encodes CASLTGSMGYEQYF.

The rearrangement joins TRBV27 to TRBJ2-3; no firm D call. The V and J ends lost 0 bases and 6 bases respectively, with 4 bases between them. This CDR3 region has 12 residues. Germline assignment: CDR1 MNHEY and CDR2 SMNVEV (reference sequence). The CDR3 loop reads CASSLSGDTQYF. The CDR3 DNA reads as TGTGCCAGCAGTTTATCGGGCGATACGCAGTATTTT.

The chain carries TRBV7-9 and TRBJ2-5, with 14 bases matching TRBD2. This CDR3 is built from 15 residues. CDR1 and CDR2 (germline): SEHNR, FQNEAQ (reference sequence). V lost 9 bases, J lost 4 bases, and 7 bases stayed unmatched. In DNA form, the CDR3 reads TGTGCCAGTGGACTAGCGGGGGGAACGGGAGAGACCCAGTACTTC. Protein product: CASGLAGGTGETQYF.

V is TRBV7-8 and J is TRBJ2-1, with 12 nucleotides matching TRBD2. The V and J ends lost 4 bases and 4 bases, in that order; junction bases with no gene match: 5. Germline V gene lookup returns CDR1 SGHVS and CDR2 FQNEAQ. CDR3 size: 16 residues. CDR3 protein: CASSSPTSGSYNEQFF. The DNA for the CDR3 is TGTGCCAGCAGCTCGCCGACTAGCGGGAGTTACAATGAGCAGTTCTTC.

The chain carries TRBV14 and TRBJ2-7; TRBD2 aligns across 8 bases. This CDR3 has 16 amino acids. V lost 3 bases to trimming and J lost 1 base; unmatched junction nucleotides: 8. Germline V CDR1 and CDR2: SGHDN, FVKESK. In DNA form, the CDR3 reads TGTGCCAGCAGCCATGCACCGGGACTAGAGTCCTACGAGCAGTACTTC. Translating gives CASSHAPGLESYEQYF.